This TCR beta chain was observed in a study of cytomegalovirus exposure and HLA in healthy donors. The PCR ran on 60 Vbeta and 13 Jbeta primers. Generated by immunoSEQ multiplex PCR, the TCRdb table keeps only in-frame clones and is missing some. The sample consists of approximately 90,000 clones, less than 8% of them appearing once. The ends lost 0 bases at V and 9 bases at J; junction bases unmatched: 3. Germline V lookup: CDR1 SGHNT, CDR2 YYREEE (reference sequence). CDR3 length: 13 amino acids. Study results and caveats: Follow-up analysis later connected one missense variant in DCLRE1C with trimming of TCR beta V- and J-genes.

This clone was counted between two and nine times. What it recognizes is unknown. The TCR was taken from a man aged 50 to 59 in good health and CMV-seronegative. This chain uses TRBV5-4 with TRBJ2-1; 7 bases are a match to TRBD2. The source material was PBMCs. Here the CDR3 DNA reads TGTGCCAGCAGCTTGGAGCGGGGTACTGAGCAGTTCTTC. Its protein product is CASSLERGTEQFF.